This entry describes one T cell receptor beta chain. In the original analysis: Researchers report that nucleated cell counts were estimated from reference gene primer amplification. Method: immunoSEQ multiplex PCR; TCRdb's copy keeps in-frame clones and lacks some. Clonal size and the V and J genes are those of that table, whereas D and trimming came from the DNA. The sample lists over 200,000 clones, roughly nine tenths occurring once. The data were obtained in a study of blood T cell repertoires in COVID-19. Overall study: Italy, Spain and the United States were the sources of the convalescent and acute COVID-19 samples.

Participants came from roughly 23 US areas, aged roughly 18 to 100 years. Cohorts were determined from participant-reported clinical history. The TCR originated in a man aged 25 to 40 who had recovered from COVID-19. The sequencing input was PBMCs or T cells enriched from blood (not recorded which).

Written as DNA, the CDR3 is TGTGCCAGCAGTTTCCAGACAGGGAAAGCTTTCTTT. Encoded protein: CASSFQTGKAFF. V and J are TRBV12-3 or TRBV12-4 and TRBJ1-1, with TRBD1 matching over 7 bases. V gave up 3 bases and J gave up 9 bases; unmatched junction bases: 4. CDR3 length: 12 amino acids.